This T cell receptor (beta chain) was documented in a study of T cells after yellow fever vaccination. From germline, CDR1 is MNHEY and CDR2 SVGEGT. This CDR3 spans 13 amino acids. V was clipped by 7 bases and J by 4 bases, with 13 bases between them. Study conclusions and caveats: Clones from primary vaccination mostly reappeared after the booster (roughly 95% CD4, approximately 86% CD8).

Of note for this clonotype: Its antigen is unknown.

Making TCR cDNA involved 5'RACE template switching, which added UMIs and a universal primer site. TCRdb redid the calling of the 5' RACE reads with MiXCR, one entry per CDR3 protein. The sample includes roughly 400,000 distinct CDR3 sequences, 15% to 20% seen only once; the top ten take 15% to 20%. The gene calls are TRBV6-2 or TRBV6-3 and TRBJ1-2; D remains ambiguous. Sequencing was performed on PBMCs, taken before the yellow fever booster vaccination. The receptor was isolated from a man aged 18 to 35 who received the YFV17D yellow fever vaccine. CDR3 protein: CASTPGFFYGYTF. CDR3 in DNA: TGTGCCAGCACCCCGGGCTTCTTCTATGGCTACACCTTC.